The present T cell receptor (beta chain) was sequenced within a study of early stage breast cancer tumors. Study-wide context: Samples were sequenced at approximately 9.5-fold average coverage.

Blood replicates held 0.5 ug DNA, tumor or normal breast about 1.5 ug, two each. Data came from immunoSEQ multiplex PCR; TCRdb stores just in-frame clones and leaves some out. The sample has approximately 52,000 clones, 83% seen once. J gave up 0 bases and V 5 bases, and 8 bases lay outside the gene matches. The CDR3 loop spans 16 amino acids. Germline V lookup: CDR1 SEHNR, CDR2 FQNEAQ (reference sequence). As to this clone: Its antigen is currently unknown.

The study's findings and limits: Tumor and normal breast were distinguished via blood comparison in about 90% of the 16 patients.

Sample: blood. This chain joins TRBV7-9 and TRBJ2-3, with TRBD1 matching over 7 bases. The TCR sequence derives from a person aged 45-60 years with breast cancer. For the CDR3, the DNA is TGTGCCAGCAGCGTCGGGACAGTATCTAGCACAGATACGCAGTATTTT. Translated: CASSVGTVSSTDTQYF.